These 25 T cell receptor beta chains originate from one sample sequenced in a study of B cell selection in AIRE deficiency. The sorted conventional CD4 T cells were gated as CD4+CD127+. Clones were read by immunoSEQ multiplex PCR, and TCRdb kept only the in-frame ones, dropping some. This table has fewer than 25,000 clones, roughly 97% appearing once. Sequencing was carried out using conventional CD4+ T cells sorted from PBMCs. The receptors shown here come from a human donor with AIRE deficiency.

CDR3: CASSPVHRKETQYF. The CDR3 DNA follows: TGTGCCAGCTCACCCGTTCACAGGAAAGAGACCCAGTACTTC. The V gene is TRBV18, the J gene TRBJ2-5; D perhaps matches TRBD1 (5 bases). Germline V gives CDR1 KGHSH, CDR2 LQKENI. The CDR3 contains 14 residues. The V gene lost 3 bases and the J gene lost 3 bases, with 11 bases spanning the gap.

This clone was seen once. The chain links TRBV5-1 to TRBJ2-7, with D hard to call. The germline CDR1 and CDR2 sequences are SGHRS and YFSETQ. The V and J ends lost 4 bases and 3 bases respectively, with 11 bases between them. The CDR3 covers 13 residues. This CDR3 is CASSLSTGYEQYF. CDR3 nucleotides: TGCGCCAGCAGCCTGTCGACGGGCTACGAGCAGTACTTC.

This chain joins TRBV18 and TRBJ2-7; TRBD1 aligns across 10 bases. V lost 7 bases and J lost 4; bases outside the gene matches: 19. Germline loops: CDR1 KGHSH, CDR2 LQKENI. This CDR3 spans 18 amino acids. The CDR3 here is CASFSNSIGTGVLYEQYF. The CDR3 DNA is TGTGCCAGCTTTTCGAACTCTATCGGGACAGGGGTATTGTACGAGCAGTACTTC.

The V and J genes are TRBV4-2 and TRBJ2-7; 7 bases fit TRBD2. Germline loops: CDR1 LGHNA, CDR2 YNFKEQ. The ends lost 5 bases at V and 2 bases at J; junction bases unmatched: 6. CDR3 size: 14 residues. The CDR3 is CASSSAGVTYEQYF. CDR3 DNA sequence: TGTGCCAGCAGCTCGGCGGGGGTTACCTACGAGCAGTACTTC.

V and J are TRBV5-4 and TRBJ1-3; D gene uncertain. Germline CDR1 is SGHNT and CDR2 is YYREEE (reference sequence). The CDR3 extends over 15 amino acids. V dropped 0 bases and J dropped 0 bases, with 7 bases sitting between them. Written as DNA, the CDR3 is TGTGCCAGCAGCTTGGTGCAGGACTCTGGAAACACCATATATTTT. This gives the protein CASSLVQDSGNTIYF.

This chain connects TRBV5-5 to TRBJ2-5, with TRBD1 identical over 10 bases. This CDR3 has 16 amino acids. Germline V gene lookup returns CDR1 SGHKS and CDR2 YYEKEE (reference sequence). Losses at the gene ends were 0 bases for V and 6 bases for J; bases not matched to a gene: 8. The CDR3 DNA sequence: TGTGCCAGCAGCTTGGCCGGGACAGGGGCCTTGAAGACCCAGTACTTC. It specifies CASSLAGTGALKTQYF.

CDR3 DNA sequence: TGTGCCAGCAGCTTAGCCCTCCCCGGGGAGCTGTTTTTT. Translation: CASSLALPGELFF. This chain connects TRBV7-2 to TRBJ2-2; D gene unclear. The germline V gene encodes CDR1 SGHTA and CDR2 FQGNSA. CDR3 size: 13 residues. V lost 0 bases, J lost 6 bases, and 5 bases lay in between. Complete variable domain (other parts from reference TRBV7-2 and TRBJ2-2): GAGVSQSPSNKVTEKGKDVELRCDPISGHTALYWYRQSLGQGLEFLIYFQGNSAPDKSGLPSDRFSAERTGGSVSTLTIQRTQQEDSAVYLCASSLALPGELFFGEGSRLTVL.

The genes are TRBV28 and TRBJ1-5, with D unclear. V lost 2 bases, J lost 5 bases, and 7 bases lay in between. From germline, CDR1 is MDHEN and CDR2 SYDVKM. This CDR3 is 13 amino acids long. The DNA of the CDR3 is TGTGCCAGCAGTTTACCTCCTGATCAGCCCCAGCATTTT. Translation gives CASSLPPDQPQHF. The full variable domain, with the rest looked up from reference TRBV28 and TRBJ1-5, is DVKVTQSSRYLVKRTGEKVFLECVQDMDHENMFWYRQDPGLGLRLIYFSYDVKMKEKGDIPEGYSVSREKKERFSLILESASTNQTSMYLCASSLPPDQPQHFGDGTRLSIL.

CDR3 coding DNA: TGTGCCACCAGCAGACCCAGGGCTGTCACCCTCCACTTT. Encoded protein: CATSRPRAVTLHF. This chain joins TRBV15 and TRBJ1-6; a possible D gene is TRBD1 (5 bases). V gave up 2 bases and J gave up 14 bases, with 13 bases separating them. The CDR3 extends over 13 amino acids. CDR1 is LNHNV and CDR2 is YYDKDF in the germline V gene (reference sequence).

The V and J genes are TRBV29-1 and TRBJ2-7, with no clear D. Looked up from germline, CDR1 is SQVTM and CDR2 is ANQGSEA. CDR3 length: 11 amino acids. V was shortened by 5 bases and J by 4 bases, with 9 bases between the two germline ends. The CDR3 DNA reads as TGCAGCGTTAAAGGTCCGTACGAGCAGTACTTC. Translation gives CSVKGPYEQYF.

The chain links TRBV4-2 to TRBJ2-4, with D perhaps TRBD1 (5 bases). The CDR3 runs 14 residues. Between the trimmed V and J ends, which lost 4 bases and 8 bases, there was a span of 15 bases. Germline CDR1 LGHNA, CDR2 YNFKEQ. Here the CDR3 reads CASSPGHTADIQYF. CDR3 coding DNA: TGTGCCAGCAGCCCCGGACACACCGCGGACATTCAGTACTTC.

To note about this clone: The same CDR3 can be traced to other DNA sequences in this sample. The rearrangement links TRBV5-4 to TRBJ2-3; no reliable D call. Trimming shortened V by 2 bases and J by 2 bases, and 12 bases separated the two germline ends. The germline V gene has CDR1 SGHNT and CDR2 YYREEE (reference sequence). This CDR3 comprises 15 residues. The CDR3 region has the DNA TGTGCCAGCAGCTTAGAACGGAGATTCACAGATACGCAGTATTTT. Translating gives CASSLERRFTDTQYF.

The chain employs TRBV29-1 and TRBJ2-5; the D gene is possibly TRBD1 (5 bases). CDR3 length: 14 amino acids. V lost 8 bases to trimming and J lost 4 bases, with 20 bases between them. Per germline, CDR1 SQVTM and CDR2 ANQGSEA. The CDR3 region is CSLRGLGRGETQYF. In nucleotides, the CDR3 is TGCAGCCTTAGAGGCCTGGGGCGAGGAGAGACCCAGTACTTC.

J is TRBJ2-6 and V is TRBV5-1; possible D gene TRBD1, 5 bases. Trimming removed 6 bases at V and 0 bases at J, with 7 bases between. The CDR3 is 14 residues long. Per germline, CDR1 SGHRS and CDR2 YFSETQ. Here the CDR3 reads CASIDSSGANVLTF. CDR3 DNA sequence: TGCGCCAGCATTGACAGCTCTGGGGCCAACGTCCTGACTTTC.

This sequence joins TRBV7-2 and TRBJ2-5; 9 bases map to TRBD2. The germline CDR1 and CDR2 sequences are SGHTA and FQGNSA. J gave up 5 bases and V 5 bases, and 18 bases lay outside the gene matches. This CDR3 has 18 amino acids. CDR3 sequence: CASSSHWAGTSFAETQYF. CDR3 bases: TGTGCCAGCAGCAGCCATTGGGCGGGGACTAGCTTTGCGGAGACCCAGTACTTC.

The rearrangement joins TRBV7-9 to TRBJ1-3; D might be TRBD1 (5 bases). The germline V and J ends were trimmed by 4 bases and 15 bases, with 19 bases remaining between them. The CDR3 extends over 13 amino acids. CDR1 is SEHNR, CDR2 FQNEAQ, per germline (reference sequence). CDR3 amino acids: CASSSRDRAQSYF. DNA for the CDR3: TGTGCCAGCAGCTCTAGGGACCGCGCCCAATCATATTTT. Filled out from reference TRBV7-9 and TRBJ1-3, the complete variable domain reads DTGVSQNPRHKITKRGQNVTFRCDPISEHNRLYWYRQTLGQGPEFLTYFQNEAQLEKSRLLSDRFSAERPKGSFSTLEIQRTEQGDSAMYLCASSSRDRAQSYFGEGSWLTVV.

This clone was recorded only once. This chain uses TRBV27 with TRBJ2-7; 14 bases match TRBD2. The CDR3 is 16 residues long. CDR1 and CDR2 (germline): MNHEY, SMNVEV (reference sequence). V lost 2 bases and J lost 4; bases outside the gene matches: 4. The DNA for the CDR3 is TGTGCCAGCAGTTTAGGGACTAGCGGGAGAGCGTACGAGCAGTACTTC. Translating gives CASSLGTSGRAYEQYF.

This sequence joins TRBV19 and TRBJ2-2, with 8 bases lining up with TRBD1. This CDR3 region has 13 residues. The trim removed 11 bases at V and 4 bases at J, leaving 6 bases unmatched. CDR1 LNHDA and CDR2 SQIVND come from the germline V gene (reference sequence). CDR3 DNA sequence: TGTGCCGGACGGACAGGGCCCACCGGGGAGCTGTTTTTT. Translating it yields CAGRTGPTGELFF.

This chain connects TRBV6-6 to TRBJ2-7, with D maybe TRBD2 (6 bases). The CDR3 is made up of 16 amino acids. Per the germline V gene, CDR1 is MNHNY and CDR2 is SVGAGI (reference sequence). The V end was cut by 0 bases, the J end by 3 bases, with 15 bases between. CDR3 coding DNA: TGTGCCAGCAGTTACTCCCCTAGGGAGGCGCACTACGAGCAGTACTTC. Encoded protein: CASSYSPREAHYEQYF.

This rearrangement joins TRBV4-2 to TRBJ2-7; D is possibly TRBD1 (5 bases). Between the trimmed V and J ends, which lost 0 bases and 7 bases, there was a span of 19 bases. CDR3 length: 16 amino acids. Germline lookup yields CDR1 LGHNA and CDR2 YNFKEQ. The chain's CDR3 is CASSQDEVAGQVEQYF. In nucleotides, the CDR3 is TGTGCCAGCAGCCAAGATGAGGTCGCAGGGCAGGTGGAGCAGTACTTC.

V usage is TRBV9 and J usage is TRBJ1-6; no firm D call. CDR3 size: 14 residues. V was trimmed by 5 bases and J by 7 bases, leaving 13 bases between them. The germline CDR1 and CDR2 sequences are SGDLS and YYNGEE. Here the CDR3 reads CASSTAPMNSPLHF. In DNA form, the CDR3 reads TGTGCCAGCAGTACAGCCCCCATGAATTCACCCCTCCACTTT.

This clone was seen once. The rearrangement links TRBV4-3 to TRBJ2-1, with D unresolved. The V gene lost 0 bases and the J gene lost 10 bases, with 10 bases spanning the gap. The germline gives CDR1 LGHNA, CDR2 YSLEER. The CDR3 extends over 13 amino acids. The CDR3, as DNA: TGCGCCAGCAGCCAAGATCGGTGGAGCGAGCAGTTCTTC. Protein product: CASSQDRWSEQFF.

The chain combines TRBV5-6 with TRBJ1-2; 9 nucleotides line up with TRBD1. Trimming at V came to 2 bases and at J to 4 bases, leaving 6 bases not matched to a gene. Germline V gene data show CDR1 as SGHDT and CDR2 as YYEEEE. CDR3 size: 15 residues. This CDR3 is CASSLPGQGTYGYTF. DNA for the CDR3: TGTGCCAGCAGCTTACCGGGACAGGGAACCTATGGCTACACCTTC. The variable domain in full, with the rest retrieved from reference TRBV5-6 and TRBJ1-2, is DAGVTQSPTHLIKTRGQQVTLRCSPKSGHDTVSWYQQALGQGPQFIFQYYEEEERQRGNFPDRFSGHQFPNYSSELNVNALLLGDSALYLCASSLPGQGTYGYTFGSGTRLTVV.

The chain recombines TRBV4-2 with TRBJ2-5, with unresolved D. Deletions cut 0 bases from V and 2 bases from J, with 7 bases between. CDR3 length: 14 residues. Germline CDR1 is LGHNA and CDR2 is YNFKEQ. CDR3 loop: CASSQDPQQETQYF. The CDR3 DNA reads TGTGCCAGCAGCCAAGATCCCCAACAAGAGACCCAGTACTTC.

The chain recombines TRBV6-1 with TRBJ1-2, with D hard to call. Trimming took off 2 bases at V and 0 bases at J, with 10 bases between the two ends. The germline gives CDR1 MNHNS, CDR2 SASEGT. CDR3 length equals 15 residues. CDR3 sequence: CASSEFSATNYGYTF. CDR3 DNA: TGTGCCAGCAGTGAATTCTCAGCTACTAACTATGGCTACACCTTC.